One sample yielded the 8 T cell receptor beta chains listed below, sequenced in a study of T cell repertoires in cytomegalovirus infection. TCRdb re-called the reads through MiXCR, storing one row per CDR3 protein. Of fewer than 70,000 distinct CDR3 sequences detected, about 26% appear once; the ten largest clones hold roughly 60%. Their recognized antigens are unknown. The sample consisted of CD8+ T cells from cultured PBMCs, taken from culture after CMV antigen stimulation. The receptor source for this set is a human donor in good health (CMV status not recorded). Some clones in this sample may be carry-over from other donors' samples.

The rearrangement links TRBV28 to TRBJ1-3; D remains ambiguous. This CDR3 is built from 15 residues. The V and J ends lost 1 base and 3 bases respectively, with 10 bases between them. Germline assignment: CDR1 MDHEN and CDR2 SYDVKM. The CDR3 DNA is TGTGCCAGCAGTTTATTTGATCCCGTTGGAAACACCATATATTTT. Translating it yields CASSLFDPVGNTIYF. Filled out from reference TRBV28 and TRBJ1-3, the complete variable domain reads DVKVTQSSRYLVKRTGEKVFLECVQDMDHENMFWYRQDPGLGLRLIYFSYDVKMKEKGDIPEGYSVSREKKERFSLILESASTNQTSMYLCASSLFDPVGNTIYFGEGSWLTVV.

CDR3 in amino acids: CASSLLEGARDEQYF. As DNA, the CDR3 is TGTGCCAGCAGTTTATTAGAGGGGGCGCGGGACGAGCAGTACTTC. The chain couples TRBV28 to TRBJ2-7, with TRBD1 identical over 7 bases. This CDR3 spans 15 amino acids. Germline CDR1 and CDR2: MDHEN and SYDVKM. Trimming cost V 1 base and J 5 bases; bases outside gene matches: 8.

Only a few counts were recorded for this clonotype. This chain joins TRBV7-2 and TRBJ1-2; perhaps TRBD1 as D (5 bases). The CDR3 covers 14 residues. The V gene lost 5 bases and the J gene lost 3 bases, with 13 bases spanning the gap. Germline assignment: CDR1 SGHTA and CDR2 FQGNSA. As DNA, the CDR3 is TGTGCCAGCAGCCCCGGGACGGAAGACTATGGCTACACCTTC. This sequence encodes CASSPGTEDYGYTF. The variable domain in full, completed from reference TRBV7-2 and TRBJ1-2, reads GAGVSQSPSNKVTEKGKDVELRCDPISGHTALYWYRQSLGQGLEFLIYFQGNSAPDKSGLPSDRFSAERTGGSVSTLTIQRTQQEDSAVYLCASSPGTEDYGYTFGSGTRLTVV.

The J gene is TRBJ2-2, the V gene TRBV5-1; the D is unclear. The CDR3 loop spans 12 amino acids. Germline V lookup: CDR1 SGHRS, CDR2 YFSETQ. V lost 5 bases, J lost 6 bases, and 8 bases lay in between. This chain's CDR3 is CASSYLSGELFF. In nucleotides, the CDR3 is TGCGCCAGCAGTTACCTATCCGGGGAGCTGTTTTTT.

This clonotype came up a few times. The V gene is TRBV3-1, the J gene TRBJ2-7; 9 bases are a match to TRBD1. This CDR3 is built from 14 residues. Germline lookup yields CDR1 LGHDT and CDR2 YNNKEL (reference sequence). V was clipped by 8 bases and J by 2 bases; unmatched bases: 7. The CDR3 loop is CASGPGQGPYEQYF. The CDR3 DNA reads TGTGCCAGCGGTCCCGGACAGGGGCCCTACGAGCAGTACTTC.

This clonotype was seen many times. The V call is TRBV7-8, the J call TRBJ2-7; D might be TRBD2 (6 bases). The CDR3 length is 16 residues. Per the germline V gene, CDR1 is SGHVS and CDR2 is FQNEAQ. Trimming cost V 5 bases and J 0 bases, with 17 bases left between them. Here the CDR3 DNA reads TGTGCCAGCAGCACCGGTGAAGCGGGTACCTCCTACGAGCAGTACTTC. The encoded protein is CASSTGEAGTSYEQYF.

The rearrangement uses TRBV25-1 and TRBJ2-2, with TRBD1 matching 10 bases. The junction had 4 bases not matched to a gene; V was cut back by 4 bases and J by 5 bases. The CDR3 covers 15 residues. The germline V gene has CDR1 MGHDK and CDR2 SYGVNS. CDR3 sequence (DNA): TGTGCCAGCAGTGTCGACAGGGGGCTTACCGGGGAGCTGTTTTTT. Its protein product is CASSVDRGLTGELFF. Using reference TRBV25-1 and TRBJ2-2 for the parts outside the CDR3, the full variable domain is EADIYQTPRYLVIGTGKKITLECSQTMGHDKMYWYQQDPGMELHLIHYSYGVNSTEKGDLSSESTVSRIRTEHFPLTLESARPSHTSQYLCASSVDRGLTGELFFGEGSRLTVL.

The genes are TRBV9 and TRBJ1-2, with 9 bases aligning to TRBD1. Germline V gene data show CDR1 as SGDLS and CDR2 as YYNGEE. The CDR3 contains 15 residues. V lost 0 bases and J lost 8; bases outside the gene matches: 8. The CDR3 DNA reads TGTGCCAGCAGCGTAGACGGGACAGGGACAAGCGGCTACACCTTC. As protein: CASSVDGTGTSGYTF.